This T cell receptor beta chain is drawn from a study of cytomegalovirus exposure and HLA in healthy donors. Study-level findings and limits: Three chains linked to CMV were shown in vitro to be specific for CMV antigens.

Concerning this clone: Its antigen is not known.

The PCR employed 60 Vbeta primers together with 13 Jbeta primers. The assay was immunoSEQ multiplex PCR, and TCRdb's table has in-frame clones only and misses some. The sample has 120,000 or so clones; around 84% are singletons. Germline V gene sequence: CDR1 SGHTA, CDR2 FQGTGA. The ends lost 0 bases at V and 4 bases at J; junction bases unmatched: 4. This CDR3 contains 16 residues. Source material: PBMCs. This TCR came from a man between 18 and 29 years old in good health and CMV-seronegative. The rearrangement uses TRBV7-3 and TRBJ2-1; 9 nucleotides match TRBD2. CDR3 region: CASSLTLAGRYNEQFF. CDR3 nucleotide sequence: TGTGCCAGCAGCTTAACGCTAGCGGGGCGTTACAATGAGCAGTTCTTC.